This TCR beta chain was documented in a study of blood T cell repertoires in COVID-19. Study details: Collection of acute and convalescent COVID-19 samples took place in the United States, Italy and Spain. Sources were T cells, B-cell-depleted T cells, or PBMCs; the material itself was cDNA or gDNA.

Germline loops: CDR1 SGHRS, CDR2 YFSETQ. V lost 2 bases, J lost 6 bases, and 11 bases lay in between. The CDR3 covers 13 residues. Repertoires were generated with immunoSEQ multiplex PCR, while TCRdb's copy carries only in-frame clones and drops some. The profile shows roughly 260,000 clones, about 90% of them singletons. J is TRBJ1-2 and V is TRBV5-1; TRBD1 might be the D (5 bases). The sequencing input was peripheral blood. The clonotype comes from a middle-aged woman with acute or convalescent COVID-19. The CDR3 region is CASSLTRADGYTF. CDR3 DNA sequence: TGCGCCAGCAGCTTAACCAGGGCGGATGGCTACACCTTC. Full variable domain (remainder filled in from reference TRBV5-1 and TRBJ1-2): KAGVTQTPRYLIKTRGQQVTLSCSPISGHRSVSWYQQTPGQGLQFLFEYFSETQRNKGNFPGRFSGRQFSNSRSEMNVSTLELGDSALYLCASSLTRADGYTFGSGTRLTVV.